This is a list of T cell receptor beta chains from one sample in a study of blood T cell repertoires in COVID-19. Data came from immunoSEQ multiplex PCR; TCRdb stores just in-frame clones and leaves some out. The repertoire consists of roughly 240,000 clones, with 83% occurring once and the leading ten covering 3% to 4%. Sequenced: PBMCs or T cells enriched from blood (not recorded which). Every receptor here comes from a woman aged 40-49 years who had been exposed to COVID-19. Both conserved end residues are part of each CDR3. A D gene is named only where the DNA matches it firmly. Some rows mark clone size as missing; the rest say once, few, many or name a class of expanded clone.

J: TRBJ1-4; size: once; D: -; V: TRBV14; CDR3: CASSQDRGYEKLFF; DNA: TGTGCCAGCAGCCAAGATCGGGGTTATGAAAAACTGTTTTTT
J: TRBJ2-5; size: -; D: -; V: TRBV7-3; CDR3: CASSPYSTGLRKTQYF; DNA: TGTGCCAGCAGCCCCTACTCCACAGGGCTTCGAAAGACCCAGTACTTC
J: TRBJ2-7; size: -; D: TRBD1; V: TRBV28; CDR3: CASWDRASYEQYF; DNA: TGTGCCAGCTGGGACAGGGCCTCCTACGAGCAGTACTTC
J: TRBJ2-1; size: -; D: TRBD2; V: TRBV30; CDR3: CAWSRKGLAYNEQFF; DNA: TGTGCCTGGAGTCGCAAGGGACTAGCCTACAATGAGCAGTTCTTC
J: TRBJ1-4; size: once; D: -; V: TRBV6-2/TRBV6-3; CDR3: CASSYPIVTNEKLFF; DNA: TGTGCCAGCAGTTACCCAATAGTGACTAATGAAAAACTGTTTTTT
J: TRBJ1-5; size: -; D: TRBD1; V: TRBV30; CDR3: CAWRAGGFNQPQHF; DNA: TGTGCCTGGCGCGCAGGGGGTTTTAATCAGCCCCAGCATTTT
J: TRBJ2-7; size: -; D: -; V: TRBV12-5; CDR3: CASALPARGIPSYEQYF; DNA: TGTGCTAGTGCCCTCCCCGCACGAGGGATCCCCTCCTACGAGCAGTACTTC
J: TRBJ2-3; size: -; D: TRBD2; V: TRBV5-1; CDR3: CASNLLAGVEDTQYF; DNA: TGCGCCAGCAACCTACTAGCGGGGGTAGAAGATACGCAGTATTTT
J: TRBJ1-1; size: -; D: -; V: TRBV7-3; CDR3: CASSPRGQSRAFF; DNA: TGTGCCAGCAGCCCAAGAGGACAGTCTAGGGCTTTCTTT
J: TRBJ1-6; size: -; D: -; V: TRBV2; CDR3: CASSDYSGNSPLHF; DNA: TGTGCCAGCAGTGATTATTCAGGGAATTCACCCCTCCACTTT
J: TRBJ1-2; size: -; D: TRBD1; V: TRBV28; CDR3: CASRRDRVTGYTF; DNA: TGTGCCAGCAGGCGCGACAGGGTGACTGGCTACACCTTC
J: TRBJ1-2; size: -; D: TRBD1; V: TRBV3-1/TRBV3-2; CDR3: CASSQQQGNYGYTF; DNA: TGTGCCAGCAGCCAGCAACAGGGGAACTATGGCTACACCTTC
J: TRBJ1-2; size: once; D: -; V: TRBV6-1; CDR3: CASSDVDSNNYGYTF; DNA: TGTGCCAGCAGTGACGTGGACTCGAATAACTATGGCTACACCTTC
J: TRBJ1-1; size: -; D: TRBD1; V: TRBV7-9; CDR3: CASRTQTGLNTEAFF; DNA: TGTGCCAGCAGAACCCAGACAGGGTTGAACACTGAAGCTTTCTTT
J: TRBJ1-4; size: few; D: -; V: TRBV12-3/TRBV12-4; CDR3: CASRSQGNEKLFF; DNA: TGTGCCAGCAGGTCCCAGGGTAATGAAAAACTGTTTTTT
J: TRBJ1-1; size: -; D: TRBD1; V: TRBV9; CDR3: CASSIGQGNTEAFF; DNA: TGTGCCAGCAGCATTGGACAGGGGAACACTGAAGCTTTCTTT
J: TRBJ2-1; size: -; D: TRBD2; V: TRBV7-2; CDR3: CASSLRGGTIEQFF; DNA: TGTGCCAGCAGCTTACGGGGGGGGACAATCGAGCAGTTCTTC
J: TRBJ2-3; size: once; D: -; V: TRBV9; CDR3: CASRRWGDDTDTQYF; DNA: TGTGCCAGCAGGCGGTGGGGGGACGATACAGATACGCAGTATTTT
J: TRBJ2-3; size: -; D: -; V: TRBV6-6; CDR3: CASSPDSNFLITDTQYF; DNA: TGTGCCAGCAGTCCCGACTCGAACTTTTTAATCACAGATACGCAGTATTTT
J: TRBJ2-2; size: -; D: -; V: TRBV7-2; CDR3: CASSSGHRVGELFF; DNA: TGTGCCAGCAGCTCGGGACACCGGGTCGGGGAGCTGTTTTTT